Listed below are T cell receptor beta chains from one sample, sequenced in a study of sequential checkpoint blockade in melanoma. Repertoires were generated with immunoSEQ multiplex PCR, while TCRdb's copy carries only in-frame clones and drops some. The sample has about 12,000 clones, under 30% seen once. The sample here was tumor tissue (inferred from file names), taken from a patient given nivolumab and ipilimumab in sequence. These receptors all come from a human donor with melanoma. Both conserved end residues are part of each CDR3. The D gene is left open where the match is weak. For some rows the clone size is stated as once, few or many, or as a class when expanded; others skip it.

D: .
J: TRBJ1-3
V: TRBV11-3
size: .
length: 15
DNA: TGTGCCAGCAGCCCAAGACCCAAGGGGGGAAACACCATATATTTT
CDR3: CASSPRPKGGNTIYF

D: TRBD1
J: TRBJ2-7
V: TRBV19
size: .
length: 15
DNA: TGTGCCAGTAGTAACCCCCGGACAGGGCGTTACGAGCAGTACTTC
CDR3: CASSNPRTGRYEQYF

D: TRBD1
J: TRBJ1-5
V: TRBV19
size: .
length: 13
DNA: TGTGCCAGTTCCCGACAGGGTGGTCAGCCCCAGCATTTT
CDR3: CASSRQGGQPQHF

D: .
J: TRBJ1-1
V: TRBV6-8
size: .
length: 15
DNA: TGTGCCAGCAGCATACAGGGCGGATTGGGCACTGAAGCTTTCTTT
CDR3: CASSIQGGLGTEAFF

D: TRBD1
J: TRBJ2-5
V: TRBV6-8
size: many
length: 13
DNA: TGTGCCAGCAGTCGGGACAGTATAGAGACCCAGTACTTC
CDR3: CASSRDSIETQYF

D: TRBD2
J: TRBJ2-7
V: TRBV5-1
size: .
length: 15
DNA: TGCGCCAGCAGCTTATTAGCGGGGGACTCCTACGAGCAGTACTTC
CDR3: CASSLLAGDSYEQYF

D: .
J: TRBJ1-1
V: TRBV14
size: .
length: 13
DNA: TGTGCCAGCAGCCTAACCGGGGGAACTGAAGCTTTCTTT
CDR3: CASSLTGGTEAFF

D: TRBD1
J: TRBJ1-1
V: TRBV19
size: .
length: 14
DNA: TGTGCCAGTAGTAAGACAGGGATGAACACTGAAGCTTTCTTT
CDR3: CASSKTGMNTEAFF

D: TRBD1
J: TRBJ2-7
V: TRBV9
size: many
length: 12
DNA: TGTGCCAGCTCTGGGGACAGGCGCGAGCAGTACTTC
CDR3: CASSGDRREQYF

D: TRBD2
J: TRBJ2-3
V: TRBV6-8
size: .
length: 15
DNA: TGTGCCAGCAGTTCTCGGGGGGGTAACCCAGATACGCAGTATTTT
CDR3: CASSSRGGNPDTQYF

D: .
J: TRBJ1-1
V: TRBV6-8
size: .
length: 13
DNA: TGTGCCAGCAGTTTGATCAGGGTCGCTGAAGCTTTCTTT
CDR3: CASSLIRVAEAFF

D: .
J: TRBJ2-2
V: TRBV5-1
size: .
length: 15
DNA: TGCGCCAGCAGCTTGGTTGCTAGCAGAACCGGGGAGCTGTTTTTT
CDR3: CASSLVASRTGELFF

D: .
J: TRBJ2-3
V: TRBV11-3
size: .
length: 14
DNA: TGTGCCAGCAGCTTAGGGGCGTTTGTAGATACGCAGTATTTT
CDR3: CASSLGAFVDTQYF

D: TRBD1
J: TRBJ2-6
V: TRBV6-8
size: few
length: 15
DNA: TGTGCCAGCAGTAGAGGGGGCGCTGGGGCCAACGTCCTGACTTTC
CDR3: CASSRGGAGANVLTF

D: .
J: TRBJ1-4
V: TRBV11-3
size: few
length: 16
DNA: TGTGCCAGCAGCTTAGGGGAGACTCCTCTTATGGGAAAACTGTTTTTT
CDR3: CASSLGETPLMGKLFF

D: TRBD2
J: TRBJ2-1
V: TRBV7-7
size: few
length: 19
DNA: TGTGCCAGCACCCACCATCTTTGGGCGGGGGGCTCCACCTACAATGAGCAGTTCTTC
CDR3: CASTHHLWAGGSTYNEQFF

D: TRBD1
J: TRBJ2-3
V: TRBV6-8
size: medium-sized
length: 15
DNA: TGTGCCACCAGAGGGACAGGGGGGAGCACAGATACGCAGTATTTT
CDR3: CATRGTGGSTDTQYF

D: .
J: TRBJ2-5
V: TRBV6-8
size: medium-sized
length: 12
DNA: TGTGCCAGCAGTGACATGAGGGGGACCCAGTACTTC
CDR3: CASSDMRGTQYF

D: .
J: TRBJ2-2
V: TRBV6-8
size: .
length: 14
DNA: TGTGCCAGCAGTTATGCCGTTAACACCGGGGAGCTGTTTTTT
CDR3: CASSYAVNTGELFF

D: .
J: TRBJ1-2
V: TRBV19
size: .
length: 15
DNA: TGTGCCAGTAGTATTTTAGGGGCCGGGAATAAAGGCTACACCTTC
CDR3: CASSILGAGNKGYTF

D: TRBD2
J: TRBJ2-5
V: TRBV6-8
size: few
length: 12
DNA: TGTGCCAGCAGTACTAGCGGGGAGACCCAGTACTTC
CDR3: CASSTSGETQYF

D: .
J: TRBJ1-1
V: TRBV28
size: few
length: 15
DNA: TGTGCCAGCAGTCCTCGAACATGGCTGATAGCCGAAGCTTTCTTT
CDR3: CASSPRTWLIAEAFF

D: .
J: TRBJ1-1
V: TRBV4-1
size: medium-sized
length: 14
DNA: TGCGCCAGCAGCGGGTGTAGGGGTTGTACTGAAGCTTTCTTT
CDR3: CASSGCRGCTEAFF

D: TRBD1
J: TRBJ1-3
V: TRBV6-8
size: few
length: 16
DNA: TGTGCCAGCAGCGCCGGGACAGGGATGTCTGGAAACACCATATATTTT
CDR3: CASSAGTGMSGNTIYF

D: TRBD1
J: TRBJ1-1
V: TRBV5-1
size: .
length: 21
DNA: TGCGCCAGCAGCTTGATTCCTAGAGTCCATTTCTGGACAGGAGTGAACACTGAAGCTTTCTTT
CDR3: CASSLIPRVHFWTGVNTEAFF

D: .
J: TRBJ1-2
V: TRBV11-3
size: many
length: 15
DNA: TGTGCCAGCAGCGGGGCAGGGATCCCCTACTATGGCTACACCTTC
CDR3: CASSGAGIPYYGYTF

D: .
J: TRBJ1-1
V: TRBV29-1
size: .
length: 13
DNA: TGCAGCGTCGACAGTCCCGCGGGCACTGAAGCTTTCTTT
CDR3: CSVDSPAGTEAFF

D: .
J: TRBJ1-2
V: TRBV16
size: .
length: 13
DNA: TGTGCCAGCAGCCAAGGGGGAGACTATGGCTACACCTTC
CDR3: CASSQGGDYGYTF

D: TRBD2
J: TRBJ2-3
V: TRBV6-8
size: few
length: 15
DNA: TGTGCCAGCAGTCCTTCGGGGAGGGGCACAGATACGCAGTATTTT
CDR3: CASSPSGRGTDTQYF

D: .
J: TRBJ2-5
V: TRBV6-8
size: many
length: 14
DNA: TGTGCCAGCACCCTTGGGGAGCCGGGGGAGACCCAGTACTTC
CDR3: CASTLGEPGETQYF

D: TRBD2
J: TRBJ2-5
V: TRBV28
size: .
length: 15
DNA: TGTGCCAGTATAATAGCGGGGGGGCCCCAAGAGACCCAGTACTTC
CDR3: CASIIAGGPQETQYF

D: .
J: TRBJ1-1
V: TRBV19
size: many
length: 14
DNA: TGTGCCAGTAGTATAACGGGTATGAACACTGAAGCTTTCTTT
CDR3: CASSITGMNTEAFF

D: .
J: TRBJ2-1
V: TRBV28
size: .
length: 18
DNA: TGTGCCAGCAGTTTTGGGGGAGGAAAATCCGAACCGTACAATGAGCAGTTCTTC
CDR3: CASSFGGGKSEPYNEQFF

D: .
J: TRBJ2-5
V: TRBV11-3
size: few
length: 16
DNA: TGTGCCAGCAGCTTGGCTCGAACCCTAAATCGGGAGACCCAGTACTTC
CDR3: CASSLARTLNRETQYF

D: TRBD1
J: TRBJ2-5
V: TRBV10-2
size: .
length: 15
DNA: TGCGCCAGCAGCCCCGGACAGGGGCGACAAGAGACCCAGTACTTC
CDR3: CASSPGQGRQETQYF

D: TRBD1
J: TRBJ2-7
V: TRBV23-1
size: few
length: 15
DNA: TGCGCCAGCAGCCAAGATTCCCACAGGGGATACGAGCAGTACTTC
CDR3: CASSQDSHRGYEQYF

D: .
J: TRBJ2-6
V: TRBV15
size: .
length: 15
DNA: TGTGCCACCAGCTCCCTGGGCTCTGGGGCCAACGTCCTGACTTTC
CDR3: CATSSLGSGANVLTF

D: TRBD2
J: TRBJ2-5
V: TRBV7-6
size: many
length: 16
DNA: TGTGCCAGCAGCTCAGAAATAGCGGGAGGAGGGGAGACCCAGTACTTC
CDR3: CASSSEIAGGGETQYF

D: TRBD1
J: TRBJ1-1
V: TRBV6-8
size: many
length: 15
DNA: TGTGCCAGCACCCAGGGGGAGGGGGGGAACACTGAAGCTTTCTTT
CDR3: CASTQGEGGNTEAFF

D: TRBD1
J: TRBJ1-3
V: TRBV29-1
size: .
length: 15
DNA: TGCAGCGTTGTGGACAGGGCGTTGGCTGGAAACACCATATATTTT
CDR3: CSVVDRALAGNTIYF

D: .
J: TRBJ1-6
V: TRBV11-3
size: .
length: 15
DNA: TGTGCCAGCAGCAGGGAGGGCTCCTATAATTCACCCCTCCACTTT
CDR3: CASSREGSYNSPLHF

D: .
J: TRBJ1-1
V: TRBV5-1
size: .
length: 16
DNA: TGCGCCAGCAGCGCCGACAGCGCTACCATGAACACTGAAGCTTTCTTT
CDR3: CASSADSATMNTEAFF

D: .
J: TRBJ1-5
V: TRBV6-8
size: .
length: 14
DNA: TGTGCCAGCAGTAACCGGGACGGGAATCAGCCCCAGCATTTT
CDR3: CASSNRDGNQPQHF

D: TRBD1
J: TRBJ2-3
V: TRBV11-3
size: few
length: 16
DNA: TGTGCCAGCAGCCATCCCGGGACAGGGGCCACAGATACGCAGTATTTT
CDR3: CASSHPGTGATDTQYF

D: TRBD1
J: TRBJ2-1
V: TRBV4-1
size: .
length: 15
DNA: TGCGCCAGCAGCCCCTCCGGGACAGCTTACAATGAGCAGTTCTTC
CDR3: CASSPSGTAYNEQFF

D: TRBD2
J: TRBJ2-3
V: TRBV15
size: few
length: 20
DNA: TGTGCCACCAGCAGAGATAGGGGTAGCGGGGGGGCCGGAGTAACAGATACGCAGTATTTT
CDR3: CATSRDRGSGGAGVTDTQYF

D: .
J: TRBJ1-5
V: TRBV6-8
size: .
length: 12
DNA: TGTGCCAGCAGTCCCCCGGGTCAGCCCCAGCATTTT
CDR3: CASSPPGQPQHF

D: TRBD2
J: TRBJ2-1
V: TRBV19
size: once
length: 17
DNA: TGTGCCAGTAGTCCTTGGGGGACTAGCGGGGGTTCCCATGAGCAGTTCTTC
CDR3: CASSPWGTSGGSHEQFF

D: TRBD2
J: TRBJ2-2
V: TRBV23-1
size: few
length: 19
DNA: TGCGCCAGCAGCGGGGGCCCTCGGACTAGCGGGGGGCAATTCGGGGAGCTGTTTTTT
CDR3: CASSGGPRTSGGQFGELFF

D: .
J: TRBJ1-2
V: TRBV15
size: .
length: 15
DNA: TGTGCCACCAGCCCTCGGGAAGGCGGCCCCTATGGCTACACCTTC
CDR3: CATSPREGGPYGYTF

D: .
J: TRBJ2-5
V: TRBV23-1
size: many
length: 13
DNA: TGCGCCAGCAGCCCCTTGGGGGCAGAGACCCAGTACTTC
CDR3: CASSPLGAETQYF

D: TRBD1
J: TRBJ1-6
V: TRBV19
size: .
length: 17
DNA: TGTGCCAGTAGTATCGGGACAGGGGGCTCCTATAATTCACCCCTCCACTTT
CDR3: CASSIGTGGSYNSPLHF

D: TRBD1
J: TRBJ2-5
V: TRBV25-1
size: few
length: 16
DNA: TGTGCCAGCAGTCCGGGACAGTCCCTTCCCCAAGAGACCCAGTACTTC
CDR3: CASSPGQSLPQETQYF

D: TRBD1
J: TRBJ2-1
V: TRBV7-8
size: .
length: 14
DNA: TGTGCCAGCAGCGCTCGGACAGGGGACAATGAGCAGTTCTTC
CDR3: CASSARTGDNEQFF

D: .
J: TRBJ1-5
V: TRBV29-1
size: .
length: 13
DNA: TGCAGCCCCTCCCGGGCAGTCGATCAGCCCCAGCATTTT
CDR3: CSPSRAVDQPQHF

D: .
J: TRBJ1-1
V: TRBV23-1
size: .
length: 13
DNA: TGCGCCAGCAGCGCCGACCCGAACACTGAAGCTTTCTTT
CDR3: CASSADPNTEAFF

D: .
J: TRBJ2-5
V: TRBV11-3
size: few
length: 15
DNA: TGTGCCAGCAGCTTGGCCGGCTGGGTCTTGGAGACCCAGTACTTC
CDR3: CASSLAGWVLETQYF